What follows are 21 T cell receptor beta chains derived from one specimen sequenced in a study of cytomegalovirus exposure and HLA in healthy donors. The study ran its PCR with 60 Vbeta and 13 Jbeta primers. This table comes from immunoSEQ multiplex PCR, and its TCRdb copy is limited to in-frame clones, with some not included. This sample has about 160,000 clones; roughly four fifths occur once, and the top ten carry roughly 1.4%. Source material: PBMCs. These receptors were obtained from a man between 35 and 55 years old in good health and CMV-seronegative.

The chain joins TRBV5-5 to TRBJ1-1; 8 bases fit TRBD1. V lost 4 bases, J lost 6 bases, and 8 bases stayed unmatched. Germline V gene sequence: CDR1 SGHKS, CDR2 YYEKEE (reference sequence). The CDR3 covers 14 residues. In DNA form, the CDR3 reads TGTGCCAGCAGCAAGACAGGGGTCGGCGCTGAAGCTTTCTTT. It encodes CASSKTGVGAEAFF.

Only one count was recorded for this clone. J is TRBJ1-2 and V is TRBV11-2; TRBD1 matches 7 bases. The V gene's germline CDR1 is SGHAT and CDR2 FQNNGV. Trimming took 4 bases from V and 8 from J; bases not matched to a gene: 13. This CDR3 has 15 amino acids. The CDR3 spells CASSSLQGNRSGYTF. The CDR3 DNA follows: TGTGCCAGCAGCTCATTACAGGGGAATCGATCGGGCTACACCTTC.

V gene TRBV7-9 combines with J gene TRBJ1-5, with a possible D match to TRBD1 (5 bases). The CDR3 length is 14 residues. Looked up from germline, CDR1 is SEHNR and CDR2 is FQNEAQ (reference sequence). The V gene lost 4 bases and the J gene lost 7 bases, with 14 bases spanning the gap. CDR3 region: CASSSAGGAQPQHF. DNA of the CDR3: TGTGCCAGCAGCTCCGCGGGCGGGGCCCAGCCCCAGCATTTT.

The sample holds one count of this clone. The chain uses TRBV2 and TRBJ2-2; D not resolved. The V end lost 7 bases, the J end lost 0 bases, and 9 bases lay between the germline ends. Germline-derived CDR1 and CDR2 are SNHLY and FYNNEI. CDR3 length equals 14 residues. CDR3 coding DNA: TGTGCCAGCAAAAGCGCCTCGAACACCGGGGAGCTGTTTTTT. Protein: CASKSASNTGELFF. Variable domain in full (rest from reference TRBV2 and TRBJ2-2): EPEVTQTPSHQVTQMGQEVILRCVPISNHLYFYWYRQILGQKVEFLVSFYNNEISEKSEIFDDQFSVERPDGSNFTLKIRSTKLEDSAMYFCASKSASNTGELFFGEGSRLTVL.

This clone was picked up a small number of times. The chain carries TRBV5-1 and TRBJ2-7; D possibly corresponds to TRBD1 (5 bases). From germline, CDR1 is SGHRS and CDR2 YFSETQ. Trimming shortened V by 0 bases and J by 6 bases, and 10 bases separated the two germline ends. The CDR3 contains 13 residues. The DNA for the CDR3 is TGCGCCAGCAGCTTGGGGGGCTCTAGCGAGCAGTACGTC. It yields the protein CASSLGGSSEQYV.

The genes are TRBV6-5 and TRBJ2-5; maybe TRBD2 (6 bases). The J call may be faulty, since TRBJ2-7 better matches the DNA end. The CDR3 covers 14 residues. CDR1 is MNHEY and CDR2 is SVGAGI in the germline V gene. In DNA form, the CDR3 reads TGTGCCAGCAGCCCTCGGGGTAGCGGCTACGAGCAGTACTTC. Its protein product is CASSPRGSGYEQYF.

The CDR3 nucleotides read TGTGCCAGCAGCCTCCGGACTAGCGGGAGAGGGACCGGGGAGCTGTTTTTT. This gives the protein CASSLRTSGRGTGELFF. This sequence joins TRBV5-8 and TRBJ2-2; TRBD2 matches at 13 bases. Per the germline V gene, CDR1 is SGHTS and CDR2 is YDEGEE. V shed 4 bases, J shed 5 bases, and the junction held 8 bases outside the gene matches. This CDR3 comprises 17 residues.

The V and J genes are TRBV14 and TRBJ1-2; 7 positions agree with TRBD1. The germline V gene has CDR1 SGHDN and CDR2 FVKESK. This CDR3 is built from 13 residues. V gave up 5 bases and J gave up 2 bases; unmatched junction bases: 2. The DNA for the CDR3 is TGTGCCAGCAGCTCGGGACAGAACTATGGCTACACCTTC. Translating gives CASSSGQNYGYTF. The full variable domain, with the rest looked up from reference TRBV14 and TRBJ1-2, is EAGVTQFPSHSVIEKGQTVTLRCDPISGHDNLYWYRRVMGKEIKFLLHFVKESKQDESGMPNNRFLAERTGGTYSTLKVQPAELEDSGVYFCASSSGQNYGYTFGSGTRLTVV.

V is TRBV10-1 and J is TRBJ2-2; 7 bases fit TRBD2. CDR1 is WNHNN, CDR2 SYGVQD, per germline (reference sequence). There are 18 residues in the CDR3. The ends lost 2 bases at V and 3 bases at J; junction bases unmatched: 12. In DNA, the CDR3 is TGCGCCAGCAGTGAGAGGTCGGGAGCGGGGCGACACACCGGGGAGCTGTTTTTT. Protein product: CASSERSGAGRHTGELFF.

This clone was seen a handful of times. The V gene is TRBV30, the J gene TRBJ2-3; tentatively, D is TRBD1 (5 bases). In germline, CDR1 is GTSNPN, CDR2 SVGIG (reference sequence). The CDR3 runs to 15 residues. Deletions cut 3 bases from V and 4 bases from J, with 17 bases between. The CDR3 nucleotides read TGTGCCTGGAGCTTAGGGGAATTATGGGCAGATACGCAGTATTTT. Residues: CAWSLGELWADTQYF. The full variable domain, completed using reference TRBV30 and TRBJ2-3, is SQTIHQWPATLVQPVGSPLSLECTVEGTSNPNLYWYRQAAGRGLQLLFYSVGIGQISSEVPQNLSASRPQDRQFILSSKKLLLSDSGFYLCAWSLGELWADTQYFGPGTRLTVL.

In its sample, this clone was seen a few times. The CDR3 protein is CASTPKREINEQFF. CDR3 DNA: TGCGCCAGCACCCCCAAACGGGAGATAAATGAGCAGTTCTTC. V gene TRBV10-1 combines with J gene TRBJ2-1; a weak D match, TRBD2 (6 bases). The CDR3 consists of 14 residues. The V and J ends lost 7 bases and 7 bases respectively, with 17 bases between them. Germline-derived CDR1 and CDR2 are WNHNN and SYGVQD (reference sequence).

V gene TRBV12-5 combines with J gene TRBJ2-4, with 7 bases aligning to TRBD1. The junction had 3 bases not matched to a gene; V was cut back by 2 bases and J by 8 bases. The CDR3 covers 13 residues. The V gene's germline CDR1 is LGHNT and CDR2 FRNRAP. In DNA form, the CDR3 reads TGTGCTAGTGGTTTGACAGGGGCGGACATTCAGTACTTC. It translates to CASGLTGADIQYF.

The rearrangement links TRBV15 to TRBJ2-5; 8 bases are a match to TRBD2. This CDR3 is 13 amino acids long. V was clipped by 5 bases and J by 2 bases; unmatched bases: 1. Germline CDR1 reads LNHNV; CDR2 reads YYDKDF (reference sequence). The CDR3 sequence is CATSASGQETQYF. The CDR3 DNA sequence: TGTGCCACCAGCGCTAGCGGGCAAGAGACCCAGTACTTC. Combining the CDR3 with reference TRBV15 and TRBJ2-5 gives the whole variable domain DAMVIQNPRYQVTQFGKPVTLSCSQTLNHNVMYWYQQKSSQAPKLLFHYYDKDFNNEADTPDNFQSRRPNTSFCFLDIRSPGLGDTAMYLCATSASGQETQYFGPGTRLLVL.

The rearrangement joins TRBV7-9 to TRBJ2-7, with 11 bases aligning to TRBD1. V shed 1 base, J shed 5 bases, and the junction held 4 bases outside the gene matches. The CDR3 sequence is 15 residues long. Germline CDR1 is SEHNR and CDR2 is FQNEAQ (reference sequence). The CDR3 DNA reads TGTGCCAGCAGCTTAGATGGACAGGGGGCGGACGAGCAGTACTTC. Translating it yields CASSLDGQGADEQYF.

The chain carries TRBV2 and TRBJ1-1; D remains ambiguous. V lost 6 bases to trimming and J lost 4 bases, with 12 bases between them. In germline, CDR1 is SNHLY, CDR2 FYNNEI. The CDR3 has 13 residues. In DNA, the CDR3 is TGTGCCAGCAGCGACCCGAGAGGCACTGAAGCTTTCTTT. Amino acids: CASSDPRGTEAFF. The full variable domain, with the rest looked up from reference TRBV2 and TRBJ1-1, is EPEVTQTPSHQVTQMGQEVILRCVPISNHLYFYWYRQILGQKVEFLVSFYNNEISEKSEIFDDQFSVERPDGSNFTLKIRSTKLEDSAMYFCASSDPRGTEAFFGQGTRLTVV.

This clone turned up a few times. V and J are TRBV6-5 and TRBJ1-1; D is perhaps TRBD1 (5 bases). This CDR3 has 13 residues. Trimming shortened V by 7 bases and J by 4 bases, and 13 bases separated the two germline ends. CDR1 and CDR2 from the germline V gene are MNHEY and SVGAGI. The CDR3 DNA reads as TGTGCCAGCATGGCACAGGCGAGCACTGAAGCTTTCTTT. Its translation: CASMAQASTEAFF.

The genes are TRBV7-9 and TRBJ2-5; the match to TRBD1 covers 10 bases. The end of the DNA fits TRBJ2-7 better, so the J call may be wrong. Germline V CDR1 and CDR2: SEHNR, FQNEAQ (reference sequence). This CDR3 comprises 15 residues. As DNA, the CDR3 is TGTGCCAGCAGCTGGGAGACAGGGGGCCACTACGAGCAGTACTTC. Translating gives CASSWETGGHYEQYF.

The chain employs TRBV11-2 and TRBJ2-5, with TRBD2 as a possible D gene (6 bases). Per the germline V gene, CDR1 is SGHAT and CDR2 is FQNNGV. V shed 1 base and J shed 5 bases, with 17 bases lying between them. CDR3 size: 16 residues. CDR3 residues: CASSLGDWGWGETQYF. The CDR3 DNA reads as TGTGCCAGCAGCTTAGGGGACTGGGGATGGGGGGAGACCCAGTACTTC.

The CDR3 sequence: CSVVSVTSYEQYF. CDR3 DNA: TGCAGCGTTGTTAGTGTCACCTCCTACGAGCAGTACTTC. J is TRBJ2-7 and V is TRBV29-1; D remains unclear. Trimming left V 4 bases short and J 0 bases short, with 10 bases between. The CDR3 has 13 residues. Germline CDR1 reads SQVTM; CDR2 reads ANQGSEA.

The chain is built from TRBV11-2 and TRBJ1-1, with a possible D match to TRBD1 (5 bases). The CDR3 loop spans 13 amino acids. CDR1 and CDR2 (germline): SGHAT, FQNNGV. The V gene lost 4 bases and the J gene lost 6 bases, with 12 bases spanning the gap. CDR3 coding DNA: TGTGCCAGCAGCTCGCAGGGTTTTCCTGAAGCTTTCTTT. Amino acids: CASSSQGFPEAFF.

The chain employs TRBV5-1 and TRBJ1-1; the D is unclear. Trimming pared 4 bases from V and 5 bases from J, leaving 15 bases between. The CDR3 totals 14 residues. Germline V CDR1 and CDR2: SGHRS, YFSETQ. The CDR3 nucleotides read TGCGCCAGCAGCCCCGCGAGAGGGAGGACTGAAGCTTTCTTT. Translated, it gives CASSPARGRTEAFF. Using reference TRBV5-1 and TRBJ1-1 for the parts outside the CDR3, the full variable domain is KAGVTQTPRYLIKTRGQQVTLSCSPISGHRSVSWYQQTPGQGLQFLFEYFSETQRNKGNFPGRFSGRQFSNSRSEMNVSTLELGDSALYLCASSPARGRTEAFFGQGTRLTVV.